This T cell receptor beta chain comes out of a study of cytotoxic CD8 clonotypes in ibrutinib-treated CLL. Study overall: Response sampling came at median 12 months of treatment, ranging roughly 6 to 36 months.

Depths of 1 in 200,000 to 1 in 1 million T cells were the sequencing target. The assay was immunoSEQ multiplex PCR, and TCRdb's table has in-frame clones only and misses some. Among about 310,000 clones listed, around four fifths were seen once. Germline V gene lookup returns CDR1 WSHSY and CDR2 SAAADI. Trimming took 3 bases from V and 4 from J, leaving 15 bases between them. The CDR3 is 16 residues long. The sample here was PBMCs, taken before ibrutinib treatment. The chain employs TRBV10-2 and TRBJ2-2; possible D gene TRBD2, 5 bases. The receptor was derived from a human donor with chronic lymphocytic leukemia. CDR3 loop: CASSEGSHKGTGELFF. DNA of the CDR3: TGCGCCAGCAGTGAAGGGAGCCACAAAGGCACCGGGGAGCTGTTTTTT.